The 5 T cell receptor beta chains below all came from one sample that was sequenced in a study of blood T cell repertoires in COVID-19. Sequencing used immunoSEQ multiplex PCR; TCRdb keeps in-frame clones, though not all of them. The table lists a few hundred thousand clones, around 83% of them singletons. Sequenced input: peripheral blood. These receptor sequences come from a middle-aged man with active or convalescent COVID-19.

This chain links TRBV6-2 or TRBV6-3 with TRBJ2-3, with 7 bases identical to TRBD2. Germline V lookup: CDR1 MNHEY, CDR2 SVGEGT. V dropped 4 bases and J dropped 3; count of bases not matched to a gene: 4. The CDR3 consists of 14 residues. CDR3 in amino acids: CASSSRLATDTQYF. The CDR3 DNA sequence: TGTGCCAGCAGTTCACGACTAGCAACAGATACGCAGTATTTT.

The V and J genes are TRBV28 and TRBJ2-3; 12 nucleotides align to TRBD1. The CDR3 loop spans 18 amino acids. In germline, CDR1 is MDHEN, CDR2 SYDVKM. J gave up 6 bases and V 4 bases, and 14 bases lay outside the gene matches. The CDR3 region is CASSSVYGDRGRFDTQYF. The CDR3 region has the DNA TGTGCCAGCAGTTCAGTCTACGGGGACAGGGGGCGTTTTGATACGCAGTATTTT.

The chain is built from TRBV7-2 and TRBJ2-7; D is possibly TRBD2 (6 bases). This CDR3 spans 14 amino acids. The germline CDR1 and CDR2 sequences are SGHTA and FQGNSA. V was pared by 0 bases and J by 5 bases, with 11 bases between. The CDR3 loop reads CASSLAGGSNEQYV. CDR3 DNA: TGTGCCAGCAGCTTAGCCGGGGGAAGCAACGAGCAGTACGTC.

This clone came up a few times. The J gene is TRBJ1-2, the V gene TRBV4-1, with a possible D match to TRBD1 (6 bases). The CDR3 is made up of 15 amino acids. Germline V CDR1 and CDR2: MGHRA, YSYEKL. V lost 2 bases to trimming and J lost 1 base, with 11 bases between them. DNA of the CDR3: TGCGCCAGCAGCCAACACGGACAGCTTAACTATGGCTACACCTTC. Translation: CASSQHGQLNYGYTF.

This chain links TRBV5-5 with TRBJ2-7; D is possibly TRBD1 (6 bases). The CDR3 sequence is 15 residues long. V was pared by 2 bases and J by 3 bases, with 15 bases between. The germline V gene has CDR1 SGHKS and CDR2 YYEKEE (reference sequence). CDR3 bases: TGTGCCAGCAGCTTAGCCGGGACACCTATCTACGAGCAGTACGTC. Its protein product is CASSLAGTPIYEQYV.